Presented here are 30 T cell receptor beta chains from one specimen sequenced in a study of cytomegalovirus exposure and HLA in healthy donors. The PCR had 60 Vbeta and 13 Jbeta primers. Produced via immunoSEQ multiplex PCR; TCRdb's table is partial and in-frame only. The sample has approximately 93,000 clones, around three quarters seen once. The sample consisted of PBMCs. Receptors originate from a male donor in good health and CMV-seropositive.

The V call is TRBV27, the J call TRBJ1-4; unclear D gene. This CDR3 is built from 13 residues. Per the germline V gene, CDR1 is MNHEY and CDR2 is SMNVEV (reference sequence). V was clipped by 5 bases and J by 6 bases, with 10 bases between them. The CDR3 nucleotides read TGTGCCAGCAGTCCCTGGGGAGATGAAAAACTGTTTTTT. Translation: CASSPWGDEKLFF. Filled out from reference TRBV27 and TRBJ1-4, the complete variable domain reads EAQVTQNPRYLITVTGKKLTVTCSQNMNHEYMSWYRQDPGLGLRQIYYSMNVEVTDKGDVPEGYKVSRKEKRNFPLILESPSPNQTSLYFCASSPWGDEKLFFGSGTQLSVL.

The chain carries TRBV14 and TRBJ2-5; no definite D call. CDR1 is SGHDN and CDR2 is FVKESK in the germline V gene. The CDR3 runs 11 residues. V dropped 3 bases and J dropped 4 bases, with 3 bases sitting between them. CDR3 amino acids: CASSQAETQYF. The CDR3 DNA is TGTGCCAGCAGCCAGGCAGAGACCCAGTACTTC.

The chain employs TRBV6-1 and TRBJ1-1; 10 bases agree with TRBD1. Germline values: CDR1 MNHNS, CDR2 SASEGT. J lost 5 bases, V lost 7 bases, and 7 bases had no gene match. This CDR3 comprises 14 residues. CDR3: CASKTGQGGTEAFF. The CDR3 DNA is TGTGCCAGCAAGACAGGACAGGGGGGAACTGAAGCTTTCTTT.

The rearrangement uses TRBV6-5 and TRBJ2-7; TRBD1 aligns across 7 bases. V shed 2 bases, J shed 2 bases, and the junction held 3 bases outside the gene matches. Germline lookup yields CDR1 MNHEY and CDR2 SVGAGI. The CDR3 totals 14 residues. CDR3 DNA: TGTGCCAGCAGTTACGGACAGGTTCCCTACGAGCAGTACTTC. It is translated as CASSYGQVPYEQYF.

This clone came up a few times. This chain connects TRBV7-2 to TRBJ1-2, with a tentative D call TRBD1 (6 bases). This CDR3 contains 15 residues. From germline, CDR1 is SGHTA and CDR2 FQGNSA. Trimming removed 2 bases from V and 4 bases from J, with 14 bases in between. The CDR3 nucleotides read TGTGCCAGCAGCTTACCCCCGACAGGTTCCTATGGCTACACCTTC. Protein product: CASSLPPTGSYGYTF.

The chain joins TRBV5-1 to TRBJ1-1; D perhaps matches TRBD1 (6 bases). The CDR3 length is 18 residues. V was cut by 4 bases and J by 1 base, with 23 bases left in between. CDR1 and CDR2 from the germline V gene are SGHRS and YFSETQ. The CDR3 DNA sequence: TGCGCCAGCAGCCCCGAGGACAGAGTCAGACAAAGGAACACTGAAGCTTTCTTT. Translated, it gives CASSPEDRVRQRNTEAFF.

The chain couples TRBV6-1 to TRBJ1-5, with TRBD1 as a possible D gene (5 bases). This CDR3 is 14 amino acids long. Germline lookup yields CDR1 MNHNS and CDR2 SASEGT. V lost 6 bases and J 2 bases, leaving 11 bases between the germline ends. The CDR3 is CASSDLQGNQPQHF. The CDR3 coding sequence is TGTGCCAGCAGCGACCTACAGGGCAATCAGCCCCAGCATTTT.

The gene calls are TRBV5-8 and TRBJ2-5; no reliable D call. With the DNA end fitting TRBJ2-7 better, the J assignment may be wrong. The length of the CDR3 is 14 residues. Germline V gene lookup returns CDR1 SGHTS and CDR2 YDEGEE. The CDR3 bases are TGTGCCAGCAGCTTGGGCGGTAGGAACTACGAGCAGTACTTC. It yields the protein CASSLGGRNYEQYF.

This clone has a handful of counts. V is TRBV4-2 and J is TRBJ2-1, with 9 bases identical to TRBD1. The CDR3 sequence is 16 residues long. The trim removed 3 bases at V and 3 bases at J, leaving 6 bases unmatched. In germline, CDR1 is LGHNA, CDR2 YNFKEQ. CDR3 sequence: CASSQVDRGFYNEQFF. The DNA for the CDR3 is TGTGCCAGCAGCCAGGTTGACAGGGGGTTCTACAATGAGCAGTTCTTC.

The V call is TRBV10-3, the J call TRBJ2-1; TRBD1 matches 9 bases. Germline CDR1 and CDR2: ENHRY and SYGVKD. J gave up 1 base and V 7 bases, and 2 bases lay outside the gene matches. This CDR3 is built from 14 residues. The CDR3 sequence is CAIKDRGSYNEQFF. CDR3 in DNA: TGTGCCATCAAGGACAGGGGATCCTACAATGAGCAGTTCTTC.

This sequence joins TRBV6-6 and TRBJ1-2; 10 positions match TRBD1. J lost 7 bases, V lost 6 bases, and 8 bases had no gene match. The CDR3 runs to 14 residues. The germline CDR1 and CDR2 sequences are MNHNY and SVGAGI (reference sequence). The CDR3 DNA reads as TGTGCCAGCAGAGCCCCCGGACAGGGGGGTGGCTACACCTTC. It codes for CASRAPGQGGGYTF.

The chain joins TRBV7-2 to TRBJ1-1; D is undetermined. The CDR3 totals 15 residues. Germline V gene sequence: CDR1 SGHTA, CDR2 FQGNSA. V was clipped by 3 bases and J by 1 base, with 12 bases between them. In DNA form, the CDR3 reads TGTGCCAGCAGCTTGTTCGGGAACCCGAACACTGAAGCTTTCTTT. It encodes CASSLFGNPNTEAFF.

The V gene is TRBV6-1, the J gene TRBJ2-7, with D possibly being TRBD1 (6 bases). Germline lookup yields CDR1 MNHNS and CDR2 SASEGT. Deletions cut 4 bases from V and 7 bases from J, with 14 bases between. The CDR3 is 13 amino acids. The CDR3 sequence: CASSVRTEGEQYF. CDR3 DNA sequence: TGTGCCAGCAGTGTCCGGACAGAGGGGGAGCAGTACTTC.

The genes are TRBV5-6 and TRBJ2-3; TRBD2 might be the D (5 bases). Germline lookup yields CDR1 SGHDT and CDR2 YYEEEE. The CDR3 consists of 16 residues. V was trimmed by 2 bases and J by 0 bases, leaving 13 bases between them. In DNA form, the CDR3 reads TGTGCCAGCAGCTTCGGAGGACGGTATAGCACAGATACGCAGTATTTT. This translates into CASSFGGRYSTDTQYF.

The chain links TRBV27 to TRBJ1-5; 7 nucleotides match TRBD1. The CDR3 runs 15 residues. V lost 4 bases, J lost 3 bases, and 6 bases stayed unmatched. Germline V gene data show CDR1 as MNHEY and CDR2 as SMNVEV (reference sequence). The CDR3 region has the DNA TGTGCCAGCAGTTCGACAGGGTACGACAATCAGCCCCAGCATTTT. This translates into CASSSTGYDNQPQHF.

This chain joins TRBV29-1 and TRBJ2-7, with TRBD2 identical over 15 bases. With V trimmed by 4 bases and J by 3 bases, 7 bases remained unmatched. The CDR3 consists of 16 residues. The germline V gene encodes CDR1 SQVTM and CDR2 ANQGSEA. The CDR3 nucleotides are TGCAGCGTTGCGGGACTAGCGGGGGGACAAATCTACGAGCAGTACTTC. It codes for CSVAGLAGGQIYEQYF.

For this clone: This specimen includes other DNA sequences encoding the same CDR3. The CDR3 loop is CASSLGGLGEKLFF. The CDR3 bases are TGCGCCAGCAGCTTGGGTGGGCTTGGGGAAAAACTGTTTTTT. The chain recombines TRBV5-1 with TRBJ1-4; D unresolved. Germline values: CDR1 SGHRS, CDR2 YFSETQ. The CDR3 has 14 amino acids. The V end lost 0 bases, the J end lost 8 bases, and 11 bases lay between the germline ends.

This clone has a handful of counts. The V gene is TRBV7-8, the J gene TRBJ1-4, with 7 positions matching TRBD1. Per the germline V gene, CDR1 is SGHVS and CDR2 is FQNEAQ. The junction had 3 bases not matched to a gene; V was cut back by 4 bases and J by 7 bases. The CDR3 contains 13 residues. This chain's CDR3 is CASSSDRAEKLFF. CDR3 nucleotide sequence: TGTGCCAGCAGCTCAGACAGGGCTGAAAAACTGTTTTTT.

The chain recombines TRBV4-3 with TRBJ2-7, with 9 bases matching TRBD1. The CDR3 runs to 15 residues. Losses at the gene ends were 0 bases for V and 6 bases for J; bases not matched to a gene: 6. Per germline, CDR1 LGHNA and CDR2 YSLEER. The CDR3 protein is CASSQDGQGISEQYF. CDR3 in DNA: TGCGCCAGCAGCCAAGACGGACAGGGGATTAGCGAGCAGTACTTC.

This clone was detected only a few times. The identical CDR3 is also encoded by other nucleotide sequences in the sample. The V call is TRBV7-2, the J call TRBJ1-1; D might be TRBD1 (6 bases). The CDR3 contains 15 residues. CDR1 and CDR2 (germline): SGHTA, FQGNSA. Between the trimmed V and J ends, which lost 3 bases and 0 bases, there was a span of 11 bases. The CDR3 loop reads CASSFQRQVNTEAFF. CDR3 sequence (DNA): TGTGCCAGCAGCTTTCAAAGACAGGTGAACACTGAAGCTTTCTTT. The complete variable domain, with remaining parts taken from reference TRBV7-2 and TRBJ1-1, reads GAGVSQSPSNKVTEKGKDVELRCDPISGHTALYWYRQSLGQGLEFLIYFQGNSAPDKSGLPSDRFSAERTGGSVSTLTIQRTQQEDSAVYLCASSFQRQVNTEAFFGQGTRLTVV.

This clone was seen once. This chain uses TRBV5-6 with TRBJ1-2; D not certain. Germline V CDR1 and CDR2: SGHDT, YYEEEE. Trimming removed 1 base at V and 4 bases at J, with 8 bases between. CDR3 length equals 13 residues. CDR3: CASSLTQTYGYTF. The CDR3 DNA is TGTGCCAGCAGCTTGACACAGACCTATGGCTACACCTTC.

V gene TRBV19 combines with J gene TRBJ1-1; a weak D match, TRBD1 (5 bases). Germline CDR1 LNHDA, CDR2 SQIVND (reference sequence). V was clipped by 6 bases and J by 0 bases, with 11 bases between them. The CDR3 is 14 amino acids. CDR3 region: CASRAGTLNTEAFF. CDR3 nucleotides: TGTGCCAGTAGGGCCGGGACTTTGAACACTGAAGCTTTCTTT.

This rearrangement joins TRBV4-1 to TRBJ2-1; 8 positions match TRBD2. This CDR3 is 17 amino acids long. Germline CDR1 MGHRA, CDR2 YSYEKL. The junction had 6 bases not matched to a gene; V was cut back by 1 base and J by 1 base. The CDR3 DNA reads as TGCGCCAGCAGCCAAGGAGTAGCGGGAAATTCCTACAATGAGCAGTTCTTC. Protein product: CASSQGVAGNSYNEQFF.

The V call is TRBV6-5, the J call TRBJ2-1; D remains unclear. V lost 2 bases and J lost 0, with 8 bases in between. The germline CDR1 and CDR2 sequences are MNHEY and SVGAGI. The CDR3 spans 15 residues. Written as DNA, the CDR3 is TGTGCCAGCAGTTACACGAGGTACTCCTACAATGAGCAGTTCTTC. This encodes CASSYTRYSYNEQFF.

The chain's CDR3 is CASSQGEWTEAFF. CDR3 DNA sequence: TGCGCCAGCAGCCAAGGGGAGTGGACTGAAGCTTTCTTT. This chain joins TRBV4-3 and TRBJ1-1; unclear D gene. Germline-derived CDR1 and CDR2 are LGHNA and YSLEER. The V end was cut by 1 base, the J end by 5 bases, with 8 bases between. The CDR3 consists of 13 residues.

This sequence joins TRBV5-4 and TRBJ1-2; D gene unclear. Germline V gives CDR1 SGHNT, CDR2 YYREEE (reference sequence). This CDR3 has 13 residues. Deletions cut 4 bases from V and 1 base from J, with 8 bases between. CDR3 loop: CASSLSVNYGYTF. CDR3 coding DNA: TGTGCCAGCAGCCTGTCGGTTAACTATGGCTACACCTTC. The variable domain in full, completed from reference TRBV5-4 and TRBJ1-2, reads ETGVTQSPTHLIKTRGQQVTLRCSSQSGHNTVSWYQQALGQGPQFIFQYYREEENGRGNFPPRFSGLQFPNYSSELNVNALELDDSALYLCASSLSVNYGYTFGSGTRLTVV.

The chain links TRBV5-1 to TRBJ2-1, with 7 bases that match TRBD2. The CDR3 consists of 14 residues. The J segment lost 8 bases and the V segment lost 0 bases, leaving 5 bases of the junction unmatched. Germline lookup yields CDR1 SGHRS and CDR2 YFSETQ. CDR3 DNA: TGCGCCAGCAGCTTGGAGTCAGGGAGGGATGAGCAGTTCTTC. It specifies CASSLESGRDEQFF.

The J gene is TRBJ2-3, the V gene TRBV19, with 11 bases lining up with TRBD2. Germline V lookup: CDR1 LNHDA, CDR2 SQIVND (reference sequence). This CDR3 contains 17 residues. The V gene end was trimmed by 5 bases and the J gene end by 3 bases; junction bases not matched to a gene: 10. The CDR3, as DNA: TGTGCCAGTAGTTCCCGACCGGGACTAGCGGCGACAGATACGCAGTATTTT. Protein: CASSSRPGLAATDTQYF.

The chain employs TRBV27 and TRBJ2-7; weak D call: TRBD2 (7 bases). V lost 8 bases to trimming and J lost 2 bases, with 13 bases between them. Germline loops: CDR1 MNHEY, CDR2 SMNVEV (reference sequence). The CDR3 totals 13 residues. CDR3 in DNA: TGTGCCAGCGCGCGGGGGCGAGCCTACGAGCAGTACTTC. Its translation: CASARGRAYEQYF.

The V call is TRBV25-1, the J call TRBJ1-1; the D is unclear. Trimming left V 4 bases short and J 1 base short, with 13 bases between. This CDR3 is 15 amino acids long. The germline gives CDR1 MGHDK, CDR2 SYGVNS. The CDR3 DNA reads TGTGCCAGCAGTGTGTCCGGGATAACGAACACTGAAGCTTTCTTT. Protein sequence: CASSVSGITNTEAFF.